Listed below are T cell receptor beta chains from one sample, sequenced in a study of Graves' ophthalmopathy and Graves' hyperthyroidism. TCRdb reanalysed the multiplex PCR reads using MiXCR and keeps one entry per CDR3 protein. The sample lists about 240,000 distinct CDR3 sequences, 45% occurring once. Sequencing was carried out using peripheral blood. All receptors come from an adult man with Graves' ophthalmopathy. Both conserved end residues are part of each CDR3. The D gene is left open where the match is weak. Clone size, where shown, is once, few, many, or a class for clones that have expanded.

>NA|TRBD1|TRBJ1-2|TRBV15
CATGQGANYGYTF
TGTGCCACCGGACAGGGGGCTAACTATGGCTACACCTTC
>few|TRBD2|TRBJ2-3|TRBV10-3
CAISSGTTGGTDTQYF
TGTGCCATCAGCTCCGGGACTACGGGAGGCACAGATACGCAGTATTTT
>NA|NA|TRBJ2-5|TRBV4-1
CASSRLGGVETQYF
TGCGCCAGCTCCCGATTAGGGGGTGTAGAGACCCAGTACTTC
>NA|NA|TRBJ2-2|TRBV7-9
CASSLGLRYTGELFF
TGTGCCAGCAGCTTAGGGTTAAGGTACACCGGGGAGCTGTTTTTT
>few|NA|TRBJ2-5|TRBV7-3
CASSSDGTTQYF
TGTGCCAGCAGCTCGGACGGGACGACCCAGTACTTC
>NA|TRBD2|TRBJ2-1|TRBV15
CATSRGAGAREQFF
TGTGCCACCAGCAGAGGGGCGGGAGCAAGGGAGCAGTTCTTC
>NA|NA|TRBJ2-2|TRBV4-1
CASSQAGEVGTGELFF
TGCGCCAGCAGCCAGGCAGGGGAGGTGGGCACCGGGGAGCTGTTTTTT
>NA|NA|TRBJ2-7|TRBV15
CATSKAGQGSDEQYF
TGTGCCACCAGCAAAGCGGGGCAGGGGTCTGACGAGCAGTACTTC
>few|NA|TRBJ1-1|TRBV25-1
CASSEYGEAFF
TGTGCCAGCAGTGAATATGGAGAGGCTTTCTTT
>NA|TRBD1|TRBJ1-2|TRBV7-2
CASSLAGQGEGYTF
TGTGCCAGCAGCTTAGCCGGACAGGGCGAGGGCTACACCTTC
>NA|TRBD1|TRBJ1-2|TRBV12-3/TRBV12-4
CASREGGGQGHGYTF
TGTGCCAGCAGGGAGGGGGGGGGACAGGGCCATGGCTACACCTTC
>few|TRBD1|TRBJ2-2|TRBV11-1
CASSMEPGGLPGELFF
TGTGCCAGTAGTATGGAGCCAGGGGGCTTGCCCGGGGAGCTGTTTTTT
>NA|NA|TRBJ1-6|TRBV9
CASSPTGNNSPLHF
TGTGCCAGCAGTCCTACAGGGAATAATTCACCCCTCCACTTT
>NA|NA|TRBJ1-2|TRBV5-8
CASSQGQRYTF
TGTGCCAGCAGCCAAGGACAGCGCTACACCTTC
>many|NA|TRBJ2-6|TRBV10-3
CAISDPGNSGANVLTF
TGTGCCATCAGTGATCCGGGGAACTCTGGGGCCAACGTCCTGACTTTC
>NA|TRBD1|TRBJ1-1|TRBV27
CASSFMTGEAFF
TGTGCCAGCTCCTTCATGACAGGGGAGGCTTTCTTT
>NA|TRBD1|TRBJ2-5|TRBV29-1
CSLVNRDRAFGAQYF
TGCAGCTTAGTTAACCGGGACAGGGCGTTCGGGGCCCAGTACTTC
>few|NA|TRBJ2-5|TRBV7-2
CASSLDTGSETQYF
TGTGCCAGCAGCTTAGACACAGGATCTGAGACCCAGTACTTC
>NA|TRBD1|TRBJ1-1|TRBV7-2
CASSIGQGAANTEALF
TGTGCCAGCAGCATCGGACAGGGGGCGGCGAACACTGAAGCTCTCTTT
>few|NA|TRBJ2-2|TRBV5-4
CASSLGPGMPGELFF
TGTGCCAGCAGCTTGGGTCCAGGGATGCCCGGGGAGCTGTTTTTT
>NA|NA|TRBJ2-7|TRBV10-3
CASSSKMTYEQYF
TGTGCCAGCAGTTCCAAGATGACCTACGAGCAGTACTTC
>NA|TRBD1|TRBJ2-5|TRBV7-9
CASSPGTGPWGETQYF
TGTGCCAGCAGCCCAGGGACAGGGCCCTGGGGAGAGACCCAGTACTTC
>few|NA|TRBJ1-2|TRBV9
CASSAGRDNKNYGYTF
TGTGCCAGCAGCGCAGGACGGGACAACAAGAACTATGGCTACACCTTC
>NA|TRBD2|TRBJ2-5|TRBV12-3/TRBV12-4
CASSLTRGGPETQYF
TGTGCCAGCAGTTTAACGCGGGGGGGACCAGAGACCCAGTACTTC
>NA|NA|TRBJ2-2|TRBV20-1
CSAREVVTGEPFF
TGCAGTGCTAGGGAAGTTGTAACCGGGGAGCCGTTTTTT
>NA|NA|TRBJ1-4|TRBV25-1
CASSLAWGQEKLFF
TGTGCCAGCAGTTTAGCATGGGGGCAAGAAAAACTGTTTTTT
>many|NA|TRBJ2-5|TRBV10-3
CAISAGANRETQYF
TGTGCCATCAGTGCAGGGGCCAACCGGGAGACCCAGTACTTC
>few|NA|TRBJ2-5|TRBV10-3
CAIRGPGHQETQYF
TGTGCCATCAGAGGGCCGGGACACCAAGAGACCCAGTACTTC
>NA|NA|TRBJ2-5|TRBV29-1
CSSPRETQYF
TGCAGCTCACCACGGGAGACCCAGTACTTC
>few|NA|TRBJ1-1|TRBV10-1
CASSAIESGISSEAFF
TGCGCCAGCAGTGCGATTGAGTCCGGGATCTCATCTGAAGCTTTCTTT
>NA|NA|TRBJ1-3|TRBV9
CASSVEEGGNTIYF
TGTGCCAGCAGCGTAGAAGAGGGCGGAAACACCATATATTTT
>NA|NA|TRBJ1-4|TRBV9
CASSYSSAGVDEKLFF
TGTGCCAGCAGTTACTCCTCGGCAGGGGTTGATGAAAAACTGTTTTTT
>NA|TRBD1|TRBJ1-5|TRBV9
CASSSGGTGLQPQHF
TGTGCCAGCAGCTCAGGGGGGACAGGGCTTCAGCCCCAGCATTTT
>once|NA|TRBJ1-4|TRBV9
CASSVGQLSTNEKLFF
TGTGCCAGCAGCGTCGGACAGCTCTCAACTAATGAAAAACTGTTTTTT
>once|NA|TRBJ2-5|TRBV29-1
CSALPASQETQYF
TGCAGCGCCCTCCCGGCGTCTCAAGAGACCCAGTACTTC
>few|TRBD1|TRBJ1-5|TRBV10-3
CAISDSETGGTQPQHF
TGTGCCATCAGTGACTCCGAAACAGGGGGTACTCAGCCCCAGCATTTT
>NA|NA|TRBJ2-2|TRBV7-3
CASSLSPNTGELFF
TGTGCCAGCAGCTTGAGTCCGAACACCGGGGAGCTGTTTTTT
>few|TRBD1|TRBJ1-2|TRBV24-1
CATSEQGQGDGYGYTF
TGTGCCACCAGTGAGCAAGGACAGGGGGACGGCTATGGCTACACCTTC
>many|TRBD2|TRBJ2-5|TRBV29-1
CSVAGGASGIETQYF
TGCAGCGTCGCCGGGGGGGCTAGCGGAATAGAGACCCAGTACTTC
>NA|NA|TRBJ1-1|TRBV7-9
CASSQGRANTEAFF
TGTGCCAGCAGCCAGGGGAGGGCGAACACTGAAGCTTTCTTT